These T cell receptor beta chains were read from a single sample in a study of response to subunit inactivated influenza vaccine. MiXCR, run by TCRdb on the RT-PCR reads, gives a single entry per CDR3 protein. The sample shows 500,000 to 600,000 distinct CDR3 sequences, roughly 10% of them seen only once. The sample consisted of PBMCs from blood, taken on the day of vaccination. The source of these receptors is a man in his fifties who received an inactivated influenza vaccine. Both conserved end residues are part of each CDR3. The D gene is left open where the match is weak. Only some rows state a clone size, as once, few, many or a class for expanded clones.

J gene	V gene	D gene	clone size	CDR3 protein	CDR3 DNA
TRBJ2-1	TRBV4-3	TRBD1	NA	CASSQEWTGYNEQFF	TGCGCCAGCAGCCAAGAATGGACAGGTTACAATGAGCAGTTCTTC
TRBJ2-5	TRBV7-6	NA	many	CASSWVQSETQYF	TGTGCCAGCAGCTGGGTTCAGTCAGAGACCCAGTACTTC
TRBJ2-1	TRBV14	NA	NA	CASSQGFGGNEQFF	TGTGCCAGCAGCCAAGGCTTCGGGGGCAATGAGCAGTTCTTC
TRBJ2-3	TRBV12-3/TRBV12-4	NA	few	CASTKLSLATDTQYF	TGTGCCAGCACCAAACTCTCTTTGGCCACAGATACGCAGTATTTT
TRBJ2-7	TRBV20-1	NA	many	CSAREGGSYEQYF	TGCAGTGCTAGAGAGGGGGGCTCCTACGAGCAGTACTTC
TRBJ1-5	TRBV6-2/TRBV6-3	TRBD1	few	CASRHRGVSNQPQHF	TGTGCCAGCAGACACAGGGGAGTTAGCAATCAGCCCCAGCATTTT
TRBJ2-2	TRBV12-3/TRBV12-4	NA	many	CASSDPFGNTGELFF	TGTGCCAGCAGCGACCCTTTTGGGAACACCGGGGAGCTGTTTTTT
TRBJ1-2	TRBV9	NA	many	CASSPTLGLNYGYTF	TGTGCCAGCAGCCCCACCTTGGGTCTGAACTATGGCTACACCTTC
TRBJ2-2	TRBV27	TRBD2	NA	CASSPLAGGPPGELFF	TGTGCCAGCAGTCCACTAGCGGGGGGGCCTCCCGGGGAGCTGTTTTTT
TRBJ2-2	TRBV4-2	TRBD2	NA	CASSLTIPSGGNTGELFF	TGTGCCAGCAGCCTGACGATACCTAGCGGGGGGAACACCGGGGAGCTGTTTTTT
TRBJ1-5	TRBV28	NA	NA	CASGARQRNQPQHF	TGTGCCAGCGGGGCGAGACAACGGAATCAGCCCCAGCATTTT
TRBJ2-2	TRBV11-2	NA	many	CASSLVGVAGELFF	TGTGCCAGCAGCTTAGTCGGGGTAGCCGGGGAGCTGTTTTTT
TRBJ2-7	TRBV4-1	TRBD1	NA	CASSQVFPGQGTYEQYF	TGCGCCAGCAGCCAAGTCTTCCCGGGACAGGGGACTTACGAGCAGTACTTC
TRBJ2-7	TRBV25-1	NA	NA	CASSGAGHYEQYF	TGTGCCAGCAGTGGAGCGGGACACTACGAGCAGTACTTC
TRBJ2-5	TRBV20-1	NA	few	CSAVLLGGFQETQYF	TGCAGTGCAGTTCTTCTCGGGGGCTTCCAAGAGACCCAGTACTTC
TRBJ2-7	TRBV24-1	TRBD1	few	CATTLTGPYEQYF	TGTGCCACCACCCTGACAGGGCCCTACGAGCAGTACTTC
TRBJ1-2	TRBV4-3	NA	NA	CASSQVGGTLYGYTF	TGCGCCAGCAGCCAAGTAGGTGGGACCCTCTATGGCTACACCTTC
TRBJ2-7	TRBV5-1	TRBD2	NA	CASSLWTSGLSSYEQYF	TGCGCCAGCAGCTTATGGACTAGCGGATTGAGCTCCTACGAGCAGTACTTC
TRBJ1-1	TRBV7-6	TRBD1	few	CASSLVTGVNTEAFF	TGTGCCAGCAGCTTAGTGACAGGGGTGAACACTGAAGCTTTCTTT
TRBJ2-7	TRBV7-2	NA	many	CASSQSVYEQYF	TGTGCCAGCAGCCAGAGCGTCTACGAGCAGTACTTC
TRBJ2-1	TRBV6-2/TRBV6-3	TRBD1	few	CASSWDRRDYNEQFF	TGTGCCAGCAGCTGGGACAGGAGGGATTACAATGAGCAGTTCTTC
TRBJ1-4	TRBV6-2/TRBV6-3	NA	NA	CASRRRDRATNEKLFF	TGTGCCAGCCGGCGGAGGGACCGAGCAACTAATGAAAAACTGTTTTTT
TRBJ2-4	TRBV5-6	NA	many	CASSLGGNIQYF	TGTGCCAGCAGCTTGGGCGGGAACATTCAGTACTTC
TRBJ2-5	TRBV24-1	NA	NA	CATSDSEGGLETQYF	TGTGCCACCAGTGATTCCGAGGGGGGTTTGGAGACCCAGTACTTC
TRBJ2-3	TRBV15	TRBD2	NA	CATSRAPSGRRGTDTQYF	TGTGCCACCAGCAGAGCCCCTAGCGGGAGGAGGGGCACAGATACGCAGTATTTT
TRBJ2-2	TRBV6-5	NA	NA	CASSYGLTNTGELFF	TGTGCCAGCAGTTACGGGCTCACGAACACCGGGGAGCTGTTTTTT
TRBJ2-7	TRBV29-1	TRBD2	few	CSVSSGRAYEQYF	TGCAGCGTTTCTAGCGGGAGGGCCTACGAGCAGTACTTC
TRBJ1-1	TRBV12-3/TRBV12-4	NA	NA	CASSPQVLNTEAFF	TGTGCCAGCAGTCCTCAGGTGCTGAACACTGAAGCTTTCTTT
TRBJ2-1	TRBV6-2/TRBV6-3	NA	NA	CATLLGLPGEQFF	TGTGCCACCCTCCTGGGGCTCCCAGGAGAGCAGTTCTTC
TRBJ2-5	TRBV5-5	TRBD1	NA	CASSPGTGRTTQYF	TGTGCCAGCAGCCCCGGGACAGGACGAACGACCCAGTACTTC